The 17 T cell receptor beta chains in this list originate from one sample, sequenced in a study of PD-1 blockade in classical Hodgkin lymphoma. Data came from immunoSEQ multiplex PCR; TCRdb stores just in-frame clones and leaves some out. Here the sample spans 40,000 to 55,000 clones, around 80% being singletons. The time point here: cycle 4 day 1 (C4D1), after six to seven weeks of nivolumab. Every one of the patients relapsed after autologous stem cell transplantation (brentuximab vedotin exposure was variable). The source material was peripheral blood mononuclear cells (PBMCs), sampled before the fourth cycle of nivolumab. Every receptor here comes from a human donor with classical Hodgkin lymphoma.

This chain uses TRBV5-1 with TRBJ2-3; no reliable D call. V gave up 4 bases and J gave up 0 bases, with 15 bases separating them. The CDR3 consists of 16 residues. The V gene's germline CDR1 is SGHRS and CDR2 YFSETQ. The CDR3 DNA follows: TGCGCCAGCAGCCGACGTGGGTTATCTAGCACAGATACGCAGTATTTT. The encoded protein is CASSRRGLSSTDTQYF.

This clone has just a few counts. The V and J genes are TRBV9 and TRBJ1-1; D is perhaps TRBD1 (6 bases). The CDR3 covers 14 residues. Germline loops: CDR1 SGDLS, CDR2 YYNGEE. V was trimmed by 2 bases and J by 6 bases, leaving 14 bases between them. CDR3 residues: CASSVGALVPEAFF. CDR3 sequence (DNA): TGTGCCAGCAGCGTGGGGGCACTGGTCCCTGAAGCTTTCTTT.

This clone was recorded a few times. The chain links TRBV28 to TRBJ2-5; no firm D call. The germline V and J ends were trimmed by 5 bases and 0 bases, with 16 bases remaining between them. Germline V gene sequence: CDR1 MDHEN, CDR2 SYDVKM. The CDR3 consists of 16 residues. The CDR3 loop reads CASSTPRRRYQETQYF. In nucleotides, the CDR3 is TGTGCCAGCAGTACCCCGAGACGCAGGTACCAAGAGACCCAGTACTTC.

This clone occurred a few times. V and J are TRBV14 and TRBJ2-1, with 8 positions matching TRBD2. The CDR3 loop spans 15 amino acids. CDR1 SGHDN and CDR2 FVKESK come from the germline V gene. The V gene end was trimmed by 1 base and the J gene end by 6 bases; junction bases not matched to a gene: 5. The DNA for the CDR3 is TGTGCCAGCAGCCAAGGGACTAGCCCGGTCAATGAGCAGTTCTTC. Translating gives CASSQGTSPVNEQFF.

The chain couples TRBV5-8 to TRBJ1-6; no clear D. The CDR3 is 17 residues long. V was clipped by 0 bases and J by 6 bases, with 16 bases between them. The V gene's germline CDR1 is SGHTS and CDR2 YDEGEE. CDR3 DNA sequence: TGTGCCAGCAGCTTGGTGTATGAGGCCGCCGCTAATTCACCCCTCCACTTT. Translation gives CASSLVYEAAANSPLHF.

The chain uses TRBV6-5 and TRBJ1-6; the D gene is possibly TRBD1 (5 bases). The CDR3 has 14 amino acids. Germline CDR1 and CDR2: MNHEY and SVGAGI. Trimming took 5 bases from V and 9 from J, leaving 14 bases between them. The CDR3: CASSTGPGSSPLHF. CDR3 nucleotides: TGTGCCAGCAGTACAGGACCCGGCAGTTCACCCCTCCACTTT.

The V call is TRBV9, the J call TRBJ1-6, with TRBD1 matching over 7 bases. Looked up from germline, CDR1 is SGDLS and CDR2 is YYNGEE. The CDR3 has 14 amino acids. The V and J ends lost 0 bases and 12 bases, in that order; junction bases with no gene match: 6. The CDR3 DNA is TGTGCCAGCAGCGTAGTAGGGGGCAAGGGACCCCTCCACTTT. It encodes CASSVVGGKGPLHF.

The chain has TRBV18 and TRBJ1-2, with a tentative D call TRBD1 (5 bases). This CDR3 is built from 15 residues. The germline CDR1 and CDR2 sequences are KGHSH and LQKENI. Trimming took off 3 bases at V and 0 bases at J, with 11 bases between the two ends. The CDR3 protein is CASSPAGDANYGYTF. CDR3 sequence (DNA): TGTGCCAGCTCACCTGCGGGGGACGCTAACTATGGCTACACCTTC.

The V gene is TRBV30, the J gene TRBJ1-6, with D possibly TRBD1 on 5 matching bases. The CDR3 totals 13 residues. Germline values: CDR1 GTSNPN, CDR2 SVGIG (reference sequence). With 5 bases removed from V and 9 bases from J, the gap between germline ends came to 14 bases. CDR3 sequence (DNA): TGTGCCTGGGTCCCGGGACCGGCTTCACCCCTCCACTTT. Translation: CAWVPGPASPLHF.

The chain links TRBV11-1 to TRBJ1-5, with unresolved D. Trimming stripped 5 bases from V and 0 bases from J, with 11 bases between. Looked up from germline, CDR1 is SGHAT and CDR2 is FQDESV (reference sequence). The CDR3 is 15 amino acids. CDR3 amino acids: CASSQVRNSNQPQHF. DNA of the CDR3: TGTGCCAGCAGCCAAGTCAGGAATAGCAATCAGCCCCAGCATTTT.

V is TRBV27 and J is TRBJ1-3; TRBD1 matches 7 bases. CDR1 MNHEY and CDR2 SMNVEV come from the germline V gene (reference sequence). The CDR3 extends over 20 amino acids. J gave up 0 bases and V 9 bases, and 23 bases lay outside the gene matches. In nucleotides, the CDR3 is TGTGCCAGAGCCATCTTCCGGGACAGAACTACTTCCAGCTCTGGAAACACCATATATTTT. It codes for CARAIFRDRTTSSSGNTIYF.

A few counts support this clone. The rearrangement uses TRBV7-2 and TRBJ2-1, with TRBD2 identical over 8 bases. V dropped 5 bases and J dropped 4; count of bases not matched to a gene: 13. The CDR3 has 17 amino acids. Germline-derived CDR1 and CDR2 are SGHTA and FQGNSA. The CDR3 loop is CASSLAWERGPYNEQFF. CDR3 DNA: TGTGCCAGCAGCCTCGCGTGGGAGCGGGGGCCATACAATGAGCAGTTCTTC.

The chain employs TRBV7-8 and TRBJ2-2; TRBD1 aligns across 7 bases. The V gene end was trimmed by 5 bases and the J gene end by 3 bases; junction bases not matched to a gene: 9. Per germline, CDR1 SGHVS and CDR2 FQNEAQ. CDR3 size: 16 residues. CDR3 nucleotides: TGTGCCAGCAGCCTGAGACAGGGTAGGGACACCGGGGAGCTGTTTTTT. This translates into CASSLRQGRDTGELFF.

CDR3 in DNA: TGTGCCAGCAGCTCTCTGCCGGGACAGGCGGACCAGTACTTC. Residues: CASSSLPGQADQYF. The chain carries TRBV7-9 and TRBJ2-7; TRBD1 matches at 8 bases. This CDR3 spans 14 amino acids. Germline V gene sequence: CDR1 SEHNR, CDR2 FQNEAQ (reference sequence). With 4 bases clipped from V and 10 bases from J, the junction kept 12 bases outside the gene matches. Full variable domain (outside the CDR3, taken from reference TRBV7-9 and TRBJ2-7): DTGVSQNPRHKITKRGQNVTFRCDPISEHNRLYWYRQTLGQGPEFLTYFQNEAQLEKSRLLSDRFSAERPKGSFSTLEIQRTEQGDSAMYLCASSSLPGQADQYFGPGTRLTVT.

The V gene is TRBV5-1, the J gene TRBJ1-3; D is uncertain. The CDR3 has 16 residues. Germline values: CDR1 SGHRS, CDR2 YFSETQ. V shed 0 bases and J shed 4 bases, with 14 bases lying between them. The CDR3, as DNA: TGCGCCAGCAGCTTGGACAGTGTTTTAACAGGAAACACCATATATTTT. This gives the protein CASSLDSVLTGNTIYF.

This clone was recorded a few times. This rearrangement joins TRBV4-3 to TRBJ1-5; D is possibly TRBD1 (5 bases). V gave up 3 bases and J gave up 2 bases, with 5 bases separating them. The length of the CDR3 is 13 residues. Germline lookup yields CDR1 LGHNA and CDR2 YSLEER. This chain's CDR3 is CASSQGGNQPQHF. The DNA for the CDR3 is TGCGCCAGCAGCCAGGGGGGCAATCAGCCCCAGCATTTT.

V gene TRBV9 combines with J gene TRBJ2-7, with 10 bases matching TRBD1. Per germline, CDR1 SGDLS and CDR2 YYNGEE. The J segment lost 0 bases and the V segment lost 3 bases, leaving 3 bases of the junction unmatched. The CDR3 length is 15 residues. The CDR3 sequence is CASSEGQGSSYEQYF. In DNA, the CDR3 is TGTGCCAGCAGCGAGGGACAGGGGAGCTCCTACGAGCAGTACTTC.